A single sample gave rise to the 25 T cell receptor beta chains below, sequenced in a study of monozygotic twins with inflammatory bowel disease. TCRdb re-called the 5' RACE reads; every CDR3 protein appears as one record, without DNA. The sample's table shows some 200,000 distinct CDR3 sequences. Material for sequencing was blood. The receptor set was obtained from a human donor with ulcerative colitis or Crohn's disease, or a healthy co-twin of an affected twin (not recorded which).

The V call is TRBV7-9, the J call TRBJ2-1; TCRdb's D call, TRBD2, is unchecked because there is no DNA. CDR3 length: 17 residues. The germline gives CDR1 SEHNR, CDR2 FQNEAQ (reference sequence). The CDR3 sequence: CASSQGLAGFLSNEQFF.

This chain links TRBV7-9 with TRBJ2-1; absent DNA, TCRdb's TRBD2 call cannot be checked. Germline CDR1 reads SEHNR; CDR2 reads FQNEAQ (reference sequence). This CDR3 comprises 15 residues. The CDR3: CASRPGLAADNEQFF.

V gene TRBV6-5 combines with J gene TRBJ1-5. CDR1 MNHEY and CDR2 SVGAGI come from the germline V gene. This CDR3 is built from 13 residues. This chain's CDR3 is CASRPLADQPQHF.

The gene calls are TRBV4-1 and TRBJ2-1; TCRdb names TRBD2, which stays unverified in the absence of DNA. There are 15 residues in the CDR3. Germline-derived CDR1 and CDR2 are MGHRA and YSYEKL. CDR3 sequence reads: CASSQALAVYNEQFF.

The chain has TRBV6-1 and TRBJ2-1; TCRdb calls TRBD1, which cannot be checked without DNA. CDR3 size: 15 residues. Germline V CDR1 and CDR2: MNHNS, SASEGT. This CDR3 is CASSDTLRGRNEQFF.

This sequence joins TRBV20-1 and TRBJ1-1. This CDR3 region has 12 residues. Germline loops: CDR1 DFQATT, CDR2 SNEGSKA (reference sequence). CDR3 loop: CSARTRSTEAFF.

The chain uses TRBV28 and TRBJ2-3. The CDR3 runs to 12 residues. CDR1 is MDHEN, CDR2 SYDVKM, per germline. Here the CDR3 reads CASGRSTDTQYF. Drawing the rest from reference TRBV28 and TRBJ2-3, the complete variable domain is DVKVTQSSRYLVKRTGEKVFLECVQDMDHENMFWYRQDPGLGLRLIYFSYDVKMKEKGDIPEGYSVSREKKERFSLILESASTNQTSMYLCASGRSTDTQYFGPGTRLTVL.

The V and J genes are TRBV5-1 and TRBJ1-1. Germline V gives CDR1 SGHRS, CDR2 YFSETQ. The CDR3 loop spans 17 amino acids. This CDR3 reads CASSLLSSDASYTEAFF. The variable domain in full, completed from reference TRBV5-1 and TRBJ1-1, reads KAGVTQTPRYLIKTRGQQVTLSCSPISGHRSVSWYQQTPGQGLQFLFEYFSETQRNKGNFPGRFSGRQFSNSRSEMNVSTLELGDSALYLCASSLLSSDASYTEAFFGQGTRLTVV.

The rearrangement links TRBV11-2 to TRBJ1-2; TCRdb outputs TRBD1, but without DNA this stays unchecked. Germline V gene lookup returns CDR1 SGHAT and CDR2 FQNNGV. The CDR3 sequence is 13 residues long. The CDR3 sequence is CASSLDDRGGYTF.

The genes are TRBV6-5 and TRBJ2-3; lacking DNA, the TRBD2 call made by TCRdb goes unchecked. CDR3 size: 16 residues. The germline V gene has CDR1 MNHEY and CDR2 SVGAGI. The CDR3 reads CASSYGTGGRADTQYF.

The chain carries TRBV6-6 and TRBJ2-5; there is no DNA to check the TCRdb D call of TRBD1. CDR1 is MNHNY and CDR2 is SVGAGI in the germline V gene (reference sequence). The CDR3 length is 13 residues. CDR3 region: CASSGVFQETQYF.

This chain uses TRBV5-1 with TRBJ1-1. Germline-derived CDR1 and CDR2 are SGHRS and YFSETQ. This CDR3 comprises 15 residues. The CDR3 reads CASSWGTAGNTEAFF.

V usage is TRBV19 and J usage is TRBJ1-1. The CDR3 runs to 11 residues. The germline V gene has CDR1 LNHDA and CDR2 SQIVND (reference sequence). The chain's CDR3 is CASRDGIEAFF.

The CDR3 here is CASLGQTLSTDTQYF. The chain links TRBV10-2 to TRBJ2-3; TCRdb outputs TRBD1, but without DNA this stays unchecked. There are 15 residues in the CDR3. Germline CDR1 reads WSHSY; CDR2 reads SAAADI.

This CDR3 is CASRDGRGARNEQFF. J is TRBJ2-1 and V is TRBV27; the TCRdb call, TRBD1, lacks DNA for checking. CDR3 size: 15 residues. Germline loops: CDR1 MNHEY, CDR2 SMNVEV (reference sequence).

The chain employs TRBV6-5 and TRBJ1-1; without DNA, the TCRdb call of TRBD1 cannot be checked. CDR1 and CDR2 from the germline V gene are MNHEY and SVGAGI. The CDR3 is 12 residues long. CDR3 region: CASRKRTGSYFF.

The V call is TRBV12-3 or TRBV12-4, the J call TRBJ1-1; TCRdb reports TRBD1, a call that lacks DNA to check it against. The CDR3 is 14 amino acids. CDR3 loop: CASNPGRSGTEAFF.

The chain links TRBV23-1 to TRBJ1-5; TCRdb designates TRBD1, a call that cannot be tested without DNA. TRBV23-1 is sorted into the ORF group, with uncertain function. This CDR3 is 16 amino acids long. The chain's CDR3 is CASSLKLSPGKRPQHF.

CDR3 loop: CASSPWGIRNTEAFF. The gene calls are TRBV6-2 or TRBV6-3 and TRBJ1-1; TCRdb's D call, TRBD1, is unchecked because there is no DNA. The CDR3 spans 15 residues. CDR1 and CDR2 from the germline V gene are MNHEY and SVGEGT.

The genes are TRBV20-1 and TRBJ1-1. The CDR3 has 11 residues. CDR1 is DFQATT and CDR2 is SNEGSKA in the germline V gene (reference sequence). Here the CDR3 reads CSAIGGTEAFF.

The chain combines TRBV20-1 with TRBJ2-1; TCRdb returns TRBD2, unconfirmable since there is no DNA. Germline values: CDR1 DFQATT, CDR2 SNEGSKA (reference sequence). This CDR3 is built from 17 residues. This CDR3 reads CSARDSSGGVSYNEQFF.

The genes are TRBV29-1 and TRBJ1-1. This CDR3 is 16 amino acids long. Germline V gene lookup returns CDR1 SQVTM and CDR2 ANQGSEA. CDR3 protein: CSVRASYPTMNTEAFF.

This chain connects TRBV4-1 to TRBJ2-7; TCRdb proposes TRBD2, but this gene call is untestable without DNA. There are 14 residues in the CDR3. Germline V gene data show CDR1 as MGHRA and CDR2 as YSYEKL. CDR3 residues: CASSQELEGFEQYF.

J is TRBJ2-7 and V is TRBV7-2; with no DNA, the TCRdb D assignment of TRBD1 cannot be verified. Per the germline V gene, CDR1 is SGHTA and CDR2 is FQGNSA. The CDR3 spans 16 residues. CDR3 region: CASSWPGTGGGYEQYF.

This chain connects TRBV19 to TRBJ1-5; TCRdb returns TRBD1, unconfirmable since there is no DNA. The CDR3 extends over 14 amino acids. Germline V lookup: CDR1 LNHDA, CDR2 SQIVND (reference sequence). The chain's CDR3 is CASSMPGSNQPQHF.